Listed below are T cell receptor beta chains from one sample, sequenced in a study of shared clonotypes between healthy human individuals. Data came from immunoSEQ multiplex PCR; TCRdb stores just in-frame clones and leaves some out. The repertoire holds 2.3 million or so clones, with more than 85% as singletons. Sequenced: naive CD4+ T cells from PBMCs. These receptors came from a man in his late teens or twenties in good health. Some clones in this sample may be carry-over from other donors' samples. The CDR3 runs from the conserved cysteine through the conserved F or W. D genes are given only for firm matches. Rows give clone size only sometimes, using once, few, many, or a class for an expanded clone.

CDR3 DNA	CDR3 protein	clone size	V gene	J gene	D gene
TGTGCTAGTGGTTTGGACCCCCCCTCCTACAATGAGCAGTTCTTC	CASGLDPPSYNEQFF	.	TRBV12-5	TRBJ2-1	.
TGCGCCAGCAGCTTCTCCCCGCTGGATAGCTACACCTTC	CASSFSPLDSYTF	.	TRBV5-1	TRBJ1-2	.
TGCGCCAGCAGCTTGGGGATTGGTCAGCCCCAGCATTTT	CASSLGIGQPQHF	.	TRBV5-1	TRBJ1-5	.
TGTGCCAGCAGTTACGCGGGTTCCAATAATTCACCCCTCCACTTT	CASSYAGSNNSPLHF	.	TRBV6-5	TRBJ1-6	.
TGTGCCAGCAGCTCCAAGGACAGCATATTTATGAACACTGAAGCTTTCTTT	CASSSKDSIFMNTEAFF	.	TRBV27	TRBJ1-1	.
TGTGCCAGCAGTGAACATCCCACGGCAGGGGGCGGAAACATTCAGTACTTC	CASSEHPTAGGGNIQYF	.	TRBV6-1	TRBJ2-4	TRBD1
TGTGCCTGGGCCGTTGGGGCCGCAGCTTTCTTT	CAWAVGAAAFF	.	TRBV30	TRBJ1-1	.
TGTGCCAGCGGCCCTTACAGGGGAAAGGGACAGCCCCAGCATTTT	CASGPYRGKGQPQHF	once	TRBV28	TRBJ1-5	TRBD1
TGTGCCAGCAGCTTAGGGACTAGCGGGTATGGCAATGAGCAGTTCTTC	CASSLGTSGYGNEQFF	.	TRBV7-2	TRBJ2-1	TRBD2
TGTGCCAGCAGTGGGGCCATCACTGGAAACACCATATATTTT	CASSGAITGNTIYF	.	TRBV2	TRBJ1-3	.
TGCAGTGCTAGAGATTTGCCCGAAGCTTTCTTT	CSARDLPEAFF	few	TRBV20-1	TRBJ1-1	.
TGTGCCAGCAGTGAAGCCGGGACAGTCGATCAGCCCCAGCATTTT	CASSEAGTVDQPQHF	.	TRBV6-1	TRBJ1-5	TRBD1
TGTGCTAGTGGTTTGGTTGGTAGGAATGAGCAGTTCTTC	CASGLVGRNEQFF	.	TRBV12-5	TRBJ2-1	.
TGTGCCAGCACAGGGAGCTCCTACGAGCAGTACTTC	CASTGSSYEQYF	.	TRBV2	TRBJ2-7	.
TGTGCCAGCAGCTTAGCCTTGGACAGTTCCTACGAGCAGTACTTC	CASSLALDSSYEQYF	.	TRBV11-1	TRBJ2-7	.
TGTGCCATCAGTGCTACTAGCGGGACAGGGGTCAATGAGCAGTTCTTC	CAISATSGTGVNEQFF	.	TRBV10-3	TRBJ2-1	.
TGTGCCAGCAGCCCGGGACAGAGAAACACTGAAGCTTTCTTT	CASSPGQRNTEAFF	.	TRBV28	TRBJ1-1	TRBD1
TGTGCCAGCAGTACCAGGGGGCGGGGCACTGAAGCTTTCTTT	CASSTRGRGTEAFF	.	TRBV28	TRBJ1-1	TRBD1
TGTGCCAGCAGTGACGAGTACGACCGAGAGCAGTACTTC	CASSDEYDREQYF	.	TRBV25-1	TRBJ2-7	.
TGCGCCAGCAGTCAAGGCCCCAAAAGAGCTTTCTTT	CASSQGPKRAFF	.	TRBV23-1	TRBJ1-1	.
TGTGCCAGCAGCCCAGTGGATCTTCTCACAGATACGCAGTATTTT	CASSPVDLLTDTQYF	.	TRBV28	TRBJ2-3	.
TGCGCCAGCGGTCGCGGGACGGAAAATGAAAAACTGTTTTTT	CASGRGTENEKLFF	.	TRBV4-1	TRBJ1-4	.
TGTGCCAGCAGCGCAACCGGGACGTATTATGGCTACACCTTC	CASSATGTYYGYTF	.	TRBV7-2	TRBJ1-2	.
TGTGCCAGCAGCCACGGACAGGGCACAGATACGCAGTATTTT	CASSHGQGTDTQYF	.	TRBV5-5	TRBJ2-3	TRBD1
TGTGCCAGCAGCTTAATAGTGGGAGCTTACGAGCAGTACTTC	CASSLIVGAYEQYF	.	TRBV7-9	TRBJ2-7	.
TGTGCCAGCAGCCTCCTAGGACCCCGGGAGCAGTACTTC	CASSLLGPREQYF	once	TRBV7-2	TRBJ2-7	.
TGCGCCAGCAGCCCATTAGCGGGAGGGCTAAGGGAGACCCAGTACTTC	CASSPLAGGLRETQYF	.	TRBV5-1	TRBJ2-5	TRBD2